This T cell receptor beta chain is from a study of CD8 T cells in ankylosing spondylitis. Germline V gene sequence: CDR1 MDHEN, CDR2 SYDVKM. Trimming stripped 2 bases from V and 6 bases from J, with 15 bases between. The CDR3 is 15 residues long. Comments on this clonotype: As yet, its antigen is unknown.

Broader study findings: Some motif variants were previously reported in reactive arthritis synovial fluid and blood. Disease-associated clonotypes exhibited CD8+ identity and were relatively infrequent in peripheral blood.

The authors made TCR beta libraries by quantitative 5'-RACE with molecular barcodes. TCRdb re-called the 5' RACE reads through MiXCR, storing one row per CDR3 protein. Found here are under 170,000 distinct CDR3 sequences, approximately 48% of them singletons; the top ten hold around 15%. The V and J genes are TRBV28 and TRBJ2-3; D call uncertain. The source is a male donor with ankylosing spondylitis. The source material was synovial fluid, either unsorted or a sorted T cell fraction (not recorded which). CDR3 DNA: TGTGCCAGCAGTTTAGATTGGTCCCCCGGGGATACGCAGTATTTT. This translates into CASSLDWSPGDTQYF.